Only a few counts were recorded for the clone carrying this TCR beta chain. Antigen unknown. Clones were sequenced by immunoSEQ multiplex PCR, and TCRdb holds only the in-frame ones, with some missing. The sample has about 74,000 clones; approximately 84% are singletons. This sample was included in a study of OX40 agonist ivuxolimab in advanced cancers. Study context: Mean age approximately 55 years, range about 23 to 79; 82.7% male. Findings and caveats of the study: There was clonal expansion of CD4+ and CD8+ blood T cells by week 6 at 0.1 to 3.0 mg/kg.

The clonotype was recovered from an adult with an advanced solid tumor such as melanoma, head and neck, liver or kidney cancer. Sequencing was performed on CD4+ or CD8+ T cells sorted from blood, taken in a trial of the OX40 agonist ivuxolimab.

DNA of the CDR3: TGCGCCAGCAGCTTAATTCAGGGCCGAGAGACCCAGTACTTC. It is translated as CASSLIQGRETQYF. The chain employs TRBV5-1 and TRBJ2-5, with a possible D match to TRBD1 (5 bases). The length of the CDR3 is 14 residues. Germline CDR1 reads SGHRS; CDR2 reads YFSETQ. The V and J ends lost 2 bases and 4 bases respectively, with 12 bases between them.